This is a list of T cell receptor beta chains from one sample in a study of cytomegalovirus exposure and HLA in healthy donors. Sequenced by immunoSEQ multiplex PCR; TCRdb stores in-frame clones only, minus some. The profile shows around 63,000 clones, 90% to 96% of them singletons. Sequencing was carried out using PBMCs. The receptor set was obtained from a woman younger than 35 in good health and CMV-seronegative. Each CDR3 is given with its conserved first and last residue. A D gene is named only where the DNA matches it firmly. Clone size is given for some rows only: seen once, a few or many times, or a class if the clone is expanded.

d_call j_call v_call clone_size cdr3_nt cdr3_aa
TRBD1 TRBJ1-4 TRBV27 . TGTGCCAGTGGGACAGAGGGTGAAAAACTGTTTTTT CASGTEGEKLFF
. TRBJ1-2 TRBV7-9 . TGTGCCAGCAGCGCCCACCGAACAGGGTTTGTGGATTATGGCTACACCTTC CASSAHRTGFVDYGYTF
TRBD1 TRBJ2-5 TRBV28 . TGTGCCAGCAGTTTAGGCAGGGGGCCCCCCGGCGAGGCCCAGTACTTC CASSLGRGPPGEAQYF
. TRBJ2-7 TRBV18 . TGTGCCAGCTCACCAGCGACTCGCGAGCAGTACTTC CASSPATREQYF
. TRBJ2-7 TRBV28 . TGTGCCAGCAGTTCGCAGGTTCCGAACGAGCAGTACTTC CASSSQVPNEQYF
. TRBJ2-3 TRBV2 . TGTGCCAGCAGTGAACGATGGCAGGGGTCAGATACGCAGTATTTT CASSERWQGSDTQYF
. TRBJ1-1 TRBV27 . TGTGCCAGCAGTTCCCGGGGGGTTGGGACTGAAGCTTTCTTT CASSSRGVGTEAFF
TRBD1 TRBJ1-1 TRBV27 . TGTGCCAGCAGTTTTACAGGGGGGAGGACTGAAGCTTTCTTT CASSFTGGRTEAFF
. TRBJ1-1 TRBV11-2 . TGTGCCAGCAGCTTCGCCCCTCTCAAGGGGACTGAAGCTTTCTTT CASSFAPLKGTEAFF
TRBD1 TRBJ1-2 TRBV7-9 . TGTGCCAGCAGCTCCATTTCCCACAGGGGGAGGTATGGCTACACCTTC CASSSISHRGRYGYTF
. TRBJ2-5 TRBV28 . TGTGCCAGCACCGAGGGTCCACAAGGATGGGAAGAGACCCAGTACTTC CASTEGPQGWEETQYF
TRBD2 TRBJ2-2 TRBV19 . TGTGCCAGTAGTATCGGACTAGCGGGAGGGCCGGCCGGGGAGCTGTTTTTT CASSIGLAGGPAGELFF
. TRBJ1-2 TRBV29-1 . TGCAGCGTTGAAGATGGCAGAAACTATGGCTACACCTTC CSVEDGRNYGYTF
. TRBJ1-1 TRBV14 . TGTGCCAGCAGCCAAGATTGGGGGGAAGGGCGCACTGAAGCTTTCTTT CASSQDWGEGRTEAFF
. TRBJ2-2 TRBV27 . TGTGCCAGCAGTTCCTTCCCTAGGTTTGCCGGGGAGCTGTTTTTT CASSSFPRFAGELFF
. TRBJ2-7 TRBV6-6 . TGTGCCAGCAGCCGGGGTAGGGCAGGAGATCCCTACGAGCAGTACTTC CASSRGRAGDPYEQYF
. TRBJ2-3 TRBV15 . TGTGCCACCAGCAGAACTGGGCTAGCCTCTAGCACAGATACGCAGTATTTT CATSRTGLASSTDTQYF
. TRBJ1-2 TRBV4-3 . TGCGCCAGCAGCCAAGATTCGGGCAGGGTCTATGGCTACACCTTC CASSQDSGRVYGYTF
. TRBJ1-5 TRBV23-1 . TGCGCCAGCAGTCAAGAGGGGAAGGGGGGGGATAGCAATCAGCCCCAGCATTTT CASSQEGKGGDSNQPQHF
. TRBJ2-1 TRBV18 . TGTGCCAGCTCACCAGGGGCCCAGGCCAACAATGAGCAGTTCTTC CASSPGAQANNEQFF
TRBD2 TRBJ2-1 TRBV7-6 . TGTGCCAGCAGCTTGGTTTCGGGGGGGGGCTACAATGAGCAGTTCTTC CASSLVSGGGYNEQFF
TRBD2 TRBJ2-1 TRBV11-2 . TGTGCCAGCAGCCCGGCGGGGGGAGGCGGTGATGAGCAGTTCTTC CASSPAGGGGDEQFF
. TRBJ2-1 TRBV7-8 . TGTGCCAGCAGCTCTAGGAGGCGGCACAATGAGCAGTTCTTC CASSSRRRHNEQFF
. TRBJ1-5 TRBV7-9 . TGTGCCAGCAGCTTATCGGCCCCGGGGCAGCCCCAGCATTTT CASSLSAPGQPQHF
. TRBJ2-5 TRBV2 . TGTGCCAGCAGTGATCAACAGTACCAAGAGACCCAGTACTTC CASSDQQYQETQYF
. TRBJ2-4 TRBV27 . TGTGCCAGCCAAAACAGGGCGGCCAAAAACATTCAGTACTTC CASQNRAAKNIQYF
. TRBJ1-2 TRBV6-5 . TGTGCCAGCAGTTATAGGGGGGGCGGAGATGGCTACACCTTC CASSYRGGGDGYTF
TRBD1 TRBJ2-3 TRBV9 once TGTGCCAGCAGCGGAGGGACAGCTAGGGGGACAGATACGCAGTATTTT CASSGGTARGTDTQYF
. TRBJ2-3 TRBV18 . TGTGCCAGCTCACCCCGAGAGGTCGCAGATACGCAGTATTTT CASSPREVADTQYF
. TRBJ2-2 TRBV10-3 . TGTGCCATCAGTGAGTCGGGGGGGCCGGGCACCGGGGAGCTGTTTTTT CAISESGGPGTGELFF
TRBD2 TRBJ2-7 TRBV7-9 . TGTGCCAGCAGTCATGGGGGGGGCGAGCAGTACTTC CASSHGGGEQYF
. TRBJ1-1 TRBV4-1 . TGCGCCAGCAGCCAAGTGGGGCACCGGGGGGAAGCTTTCTTT CASSQVGHRGEAFF
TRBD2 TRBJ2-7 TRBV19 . TGTGCCAGTAGCCCGGGACTAGCGGGAGCCTACGAGCAGTACTTC CASSPGLAGAYEQYF
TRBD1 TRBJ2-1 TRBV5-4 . TGTGCCAGCAGCACGCCGGGACAGGGGGACAATGAGCAGTTCTTC CASSTPGQGDNEQFF
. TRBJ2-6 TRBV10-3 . TGTGCCATCACCCCCACAGGGAACTCTGGGGCCAACGTCCTGACTTTC CAITPTGNSGANVLTF
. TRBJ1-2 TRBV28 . TGTGCCAGCAGTTTAAGACTCGAGCGCTACACCTTC CASSLRLERYTF
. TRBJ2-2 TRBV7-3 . TGTGCCAGCAGTCGTATGACTCGGGGCACCGGGGAGCTGTTTTTT CASSRMTRGTGELFF
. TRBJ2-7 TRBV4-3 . TGCGCCAGCAGCCAAGAGCCGGGCAGGGGAGCCTACGAGCAGTACTTC CASSQEPGRGAYEQYF
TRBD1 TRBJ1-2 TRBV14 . TGTGCCAGCAGCCAAGGGAGGACAGGGGGTGGCTACACCTTC CASSQGRTGGGYTF
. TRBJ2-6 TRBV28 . TGTGCCAGCAGGCTGACATCTGGGGCCAACGTCCTGACTTTC CASRLTSGANVLTF
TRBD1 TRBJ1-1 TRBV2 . TGTGCCAGCAGACGACAGGGGTTGAACACTGAAGCTTTCTTT CASRRQGLNTEAFF
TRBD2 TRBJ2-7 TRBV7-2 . TGTGCCAGCAGCCTCTGGACTAGCGGGGGATACGAGCAGTACTTC CASSLWTSGGYEQYF
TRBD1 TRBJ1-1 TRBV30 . TGTGCCTGGAGGGGTAAACAGGGGACAGGTGAAGCTTTCTTT CAWRGKQGTGEAFF
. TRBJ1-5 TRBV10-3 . TGTGCCATCAGTGAGTCCGGAGGGGGCAATCAGCCCCAGCATTTT CAISESGGGNQPQHF